A selection of T cell receptor beta chains follows, all from one sample in a study of blood T cell repertoires in COVID-19. Clones were sequenced by immunoSEQ multiplex PCR, and TCRdb holds only the in-frame ones, with some missing. The sample includes 250,000 to 350,000 clones, over 75% of them seen just once. The sequenced sample was peripheral blood. Receptors were obtained from a woman in her forties or fifties who had recovered from COVID-19. Each CDR3 is given with its conserved first and last residue. The D gene is left open where the match is weak. Not all rows give a size; the values are once, few, many and, for expanded clones, a class.

d_call | j_call | clone_size | v_call | cdr3_nt | cdr3_aa
- | TRBJ1-1 | - | TRBV9 | TGTGCCAGCAGCCCCCGCGGGGGGGGCGGCACTGAAGCTTTCTTT | CASSPRGGGGTEAFF
TRBD2 | TRBJ2-1 | - | TRBV18 | TGTGCCAGCTCACAAGAGCCGGGACTAAGCTCCTACAATGAGCAGTTCTTC | CASSQEPGLSSYNEQFF
- | TRBJ1-4 | once | TRBV29-1 | TGCAGCGTTGAACAGGGTGAAAAACTGTTTTTT | CSVEQGEKLFF
TRBD1 | TRBJ1-2 | once | TRBV28 | TGTGCCAGCAGTTCCGGGACAGGGGTTGACTATGGCTACACCTTC | CASSSGTGVDYGYTF
TRBD1 | TRBJ2-7 | few | TRBV28 | TGTGCCAGCCGACAGGGAAGCTACGAGCAGTACTTC | CASRQGSYEQYF
TRBD2 | TRBJ2-5 | - | TRBV19 | TGTGCCAGTAGTCCCAGGACTAGCGGGGCCTCAGAGACCCAGTACTTC | CASSPRTSGASETQYF
- | TRBJ2-7 | - | TRBV7-6 | TGTGCCAGCAGCATCGGGGGACCGGGTGCCTACGAGCAGTACTTC | CASSIGGPGAYEQYF
TRBD1 | TRBJ1-5 | once | TRBV19 | TGTGCCAGTAGTAAAGGACAGGTAAATCAGCCCCAGCATTTT | CASSKGQVNQPQHF
TRBD2 | TRBJ2-5 | - | TRBV6-5 | TGTGCCAGCAGCCGAGCGGGAGAAGGAGAGACCCAGTACTTC | CASSRAGEGETQYF
- | TRBJ1-1 | - | TRBV28 | TGTGCCAGCAGTCCTTGGGCGGGCCCTGAAGCTTTCTTT | CASSPWAGPEAFF
- | TRBJ1-2 | - | TRBV27 | TGTGCCAGCAGTGTACAGAGAGGGGGTGGCTACACCTTC | CASSVQRGGGYTF
- | TRBJ2-3 | - | TRBV9 | TGTGCCAGCAGCCCATCCGAGGGTGTCACAGATACGCAGTATTTT | CASSPSEGVTDTQYF
- | TRBJ1-3 | - | TRBV4-3 | TGCGCCAGCAGCCCAGGGTCTGGAAACACCATATATTTT | CASSPGSGNTIYF
TRBD1 | TRBJ1-2 | - | TRBV18 | TGTGCCAGCTCACCGGGACAGGGGGCGCCGGGCTACACCTTC | CASSPGQGAPGYTF
TRBD1 | TRBJ2-1 | - | TRBV5-1 | TGCGCCAGCTCGGGACAGGGGATCGATGAGCAGTTCTTC | CASSGQGIDEQFF
- | TRBJ2-5 | - | TRBV19 | TGTGCCAGTAGTAATATCCGGGATTCCAACCAGTACTTC | CASSNIRDSNQYF
TRBD1 | TRBJ1-1 | - | TRBV11-2 | TGTGCCAGCAGCTGGACAGGGAGGGACACTGAAGCTTTCTTT | CASSWTGRDTEAFF
TRBD1 | TRBJ1-4 | few | TRBV12-5 | TGTGCTAGTGGTTTGAATAGGGACAGGCCTACTGCAACTAATGAAAAACTGTTTTTT | CASGLNRDRPTATNEKLFF
TRBD2 | TRBJ2-5 | - | TRBV6-5 | TGTGCCAGCAGTCCCCCGGGACTAGCGGGGGAGACCCAGTACTTC | CASSPPGLAGETQYF
- | TRBJ2-3 | - | TRBV10-3 | TGTGCCATCAGTGGGGGGCTAGCAGGAGATACGCAGTATTTT | CAISGGLAGDTQYF
TRBD2 | TRBJ2-5 | once | TRBV9 | TGTGCCAGCAGCGTAGGAGTAGCGGGAGCAAAAGAGACCCAGTACTTC | CASSVGVAGAKETQYF
TRBD1 | TRBJ1-1 | - | TRBV12-5 | TGTGCTAGCGCGACGACAGGGGTTACTGAAGCTTTCTTT | CASATTGVTEAFF
- | TRBJ2-1 | few | TRBV6-6 | TGTGGGGCCGGGGAGTTAATGGTACTCCAGTTCTTC | CGAGELMVLQFF
TRBD2 | TRBJ2-2 | once | TRBV15 | TGTGCCACCAGCCGTGATCTAGCGGGCACCGGGGAGCTGTTTTTT | CATSRDLAGTGELFF
- | TRBJ2-5 | - | TRBV24-1 | TGTGCCACCAGTGATGCCCAAGCTCAAGAGACCCAGTACTTC | CATSDAQAQETQYF
- | TRBJ1-2 | - | TRBV19 | TGTGCCAGTAATAGCAGGTCGGGGGGGTACTATGGCTACACCTTC | CASNSRSGGYYGYTF
TRBD1 | TRBJ2-2 | - | TRBV4-3 | TGCGCCAGCAGCCAATATACAGGGGGGACCGGGGAGCTGTTTTTT | CASSQYTGGTGELFF
TRBD1 | TRBJ1-1 | once | TRBV2 | TGTGCCAGCAGTGAAAGGGGGCCGGACAATTGGGGTGAAGCTTTCTTT | CASSERGPDNWGEAFF
TRBD2 | TRBJ2-1 | - | TRBV10-2 | TGCGCCATAGGGACTAGCAATGGCAATGAGCAGTTCTTC | CAIGTSNGNEQFF
TRBD1 | TRBJ2-7 | - | TRBV5-1 | TGCGCCAGCAGCTCCGGGACAGTCCTTCACGAGCAGTACTTC | CASSSGTVLHEQYF
- | TRBJ1-1 | once | TRBV2 | TGTGCCAGCAGTGAGGGCAGAAAGAACACTGAAGCTTTCTTT | CASSEGRKNTEAFF
- | TRBJ1-1 | few | TRBV18 | TGTGCCAGCTCACTTGTCCGGACAGAGAACACTGAAGCTTTCTTT | CASSLVRTENTEAFF
- | TRBJ1-2 | - | TRBV2 | TGTGCCAGTGAAGCTCAGGGTCCTAACTATGGCTACACCTTC | CASEAQGPNYGYTF
TRBD2 | TRBJ2-7 | - | TRBV4-2 | TGTGCCAGCAGCCCGGGACTAACGGGATACGAGCAGTACTTC | CASSPGLTGYEQYF
- | TRBJ2-1 | - | TRBV15 | TGTGCCACCAGCAGAGACCTTGTCTCCTACAATGAGCAGTTCTTC | CATSRDLVSYNEQFF
- | TRBJ1-1 | - | TRBV28 | TGTGCCAGCCTGGGGGGAGCGAGGAACACTGAAGCTTTCTTT | CASLGGARNTEAFF
TRBD1 | TRBJ1-1 | once | TRBV6-2/TRBV6-3 | TGTGCCAGCAGCGATACAGGGGCGAACACTGAAGCTTTCTTT | CASSDTGANTEAFF
- | TRBJ2-7 | - | TRBV6-5 | TGTGCCAGCAGTCGAGGACACTACGAGCAGTACTTC | CASSRGHYEQYF
- | TRBJ2-5 | - | TRBV19 | TGTGCCAGTAGTATTGCGGGAGAGACCCAGTACTTC | CASSIAGETQYF